These T cell receptor beta chains were read from a single sample in a study of naive and memory T cell subsets. TCRdb used MiXCR to reprocess the UMI-ligation and nested PCR reads, holding one entry per CDR3 protein. The data contain 140,000 to 150,000 distinct CDR3 sequences, approximately 17% of them singletons. Sequencing was performed on naive CD4+ T cells from blood. All receptors come from a human donor in good health. The CDR3 runs from the conserved cysteine through the conserved F or W. A D gene is named only where the DNA matches it firmly. A clone size is listed for some rows: how often the clone was seen (once, few, many), or a class if it is expanded.

TGTGCCAGCGTCCCCCCGGGGGACAGGGGGCCTGAAGCTTTCTTT	CASVPPGDRGPEAFF	TRBV6-6	TRBJ1-1	few	TRBD1
TGTGCCAGCAGCCTCGGACTAGCGGGGTACACCGGGGAGCTGTTTTTT	CASSLGLAGYTGELFF	TRBV28	TRBJ2-2	few	TRBD2
TGTGCCAGCAGCCCTCGGGACAGAGCGGCCAACGTCCTGACTTTC	CASSPRDRAANVLTF	TRBV13	TRBJ2-6	few	TRBD1
TGTGCCAGCTCACTTCGATCGGGGAGCAATCAGCCCCAGCATTTT	CASSLRSGSNQPQHF	TRBV18	TRBJ1-5	-	-
TGTGCCAGCAGCTTAGACGACGGCCGTCGGTTCTTC	CASSLDDGRRFF	TRBV7-2	TRBJ2-1	many	-
TGTGCCAGCAGTTACTCGAAATTCCCGGGTAATGAGCAGTTCTTC	CASSYSKFPGNEQFF	TRBV6-2/TRBV6-3	TRBJ2-1	-	-
TGCAGCGTTGCGGCGACCCGCACCGGGGAGCTGTTTTTT	CSVAATRTGELFF	TRBV29-1	TRBJ2-2	few	-
TGTGCCAGCAGCCCTAATCAGGGTGGGGAGACCCAGTACTTC	CASSPNQGGETQYF	TRBV5-4	TRBJ2-5	few	-
TGTGCCAGCAGCAGACAGTTAGGCAATCAGCCCCAGCATTTT	CASSRQLGNQPQHF	TRBV6-5	TRBJ1-5	-	-
TGCAGTGCGGTTGCGGGAGGACCAGATACGCAGTATTTT	CSAVAGGPDTQYF	TRBV20-1	TRBJ2-3	few	TRBD2
TGCGCCAGCAGCGGGGACTCATACGACAATGAGCAGTTCTTC	CASSGDSYDNEQFF	TRBV5-1	TRBJ2-1	many	-
TGCGCCAGCAGCCACGGACAGGGCTCTGGCTACACCTTC	CASSHGQGSGYTF	TRBV5-1	TRBJ1-2	-	TRBD1
TGTGCCAGCAGCTTAGAGGGTTTACCTCGTACGTGGGAGCAGTACTTC	CASSLEGLPRTWEQYF	TRBV7-9	TRBJ2-7	few	-
TGCGCCAGCAGCACACCCCCCTGTTTGGGTAGACCCGGGGAGCTGTTTTTT	CASSTPPCLGRPGELFF	TRBV23-1	TRBJ2-2	few	-
TGTGCCAGCAGGTCCTGGATGGCCCACGCTTTTGTGACTGAAGCTTTCTTT	CASRSWMAHAFVTEAFF	TRBV7-9	TRBJ1-1	-	-
TGTGCCAGTAGTATTGAATTCGGACAGGGGAGGGCTGAAGCTTTCTTT	CASSIEFGQGRAEAFF	TRBV19	TRBJ1-1	few	TRBD1
TGTGCCAGCAGTACTCAGGGGCTTTTTAAACTGTTTTTT	CASSTQGLFKLFF	TRBV28	TRBJ1-4	few	-
TGTGCCAGCAGTTTAATCGCCGTGAACACTGAAGCTTTCTTT	CASSLIAVNTEAFF	TRBV12-3/TRBV12-4	TRBJ1-1	-	-
TGCGCCAGCAGTAATAGCGGGAGAGGCACAGATACGCAGTATTTT	CASSNSGRGTDTQYF	TRBV10-1	TRBJ2-3	-	TRBD2
TGTGCCAGCAGCCAATATCGACTAGCGGGAGTGTGGCCCTACAATGAGCAGTTCTTC	CASSQYRLAGVWPYNEQFF	TRBV14	TRBJ2-1	-	TRBD2
TGTGCCAGCAGCCAAGAGCAGAACACCGGGGAGCTGTTTTTT	CASSQEQNTGELFF	TRBV11-1	TRBJ2-2	few	-
TGCAGTGCTAGAGATCTGAGGCCCGGCCAAGTAAACAATGAGCAGTTCTTC	CSARDLRPGQVNNEQFF	TRBV20-1	TRBJ2-1	few	-
TGCAGTGCTAGAGCCTGGCTGGGGGGAAGCTCCTACAATGAGCAGTTCTTC	CSARAWLGGSSYNEQFF	TRBV20-1	TRBJ2-1	few	-
TGCGCCAGCAGCCTCGACAGGGTTTATTCACCCCTCCACTTT	CASSLDRVYSPLHF	TRBV5-1	TRBJ1-6	-	TRBD1